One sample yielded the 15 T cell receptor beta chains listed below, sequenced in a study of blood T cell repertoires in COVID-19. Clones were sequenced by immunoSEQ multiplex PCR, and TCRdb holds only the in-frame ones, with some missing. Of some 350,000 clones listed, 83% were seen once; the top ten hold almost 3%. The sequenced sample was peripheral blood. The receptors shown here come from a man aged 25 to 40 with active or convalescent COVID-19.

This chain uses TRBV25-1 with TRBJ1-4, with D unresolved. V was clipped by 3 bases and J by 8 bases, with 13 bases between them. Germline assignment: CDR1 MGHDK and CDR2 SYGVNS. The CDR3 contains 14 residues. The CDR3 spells CASSEGGLKEKLFF. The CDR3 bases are TGTGCCAGCAGTGAGGGTGGACTGAAAGAAAAACTGTTTTTT.

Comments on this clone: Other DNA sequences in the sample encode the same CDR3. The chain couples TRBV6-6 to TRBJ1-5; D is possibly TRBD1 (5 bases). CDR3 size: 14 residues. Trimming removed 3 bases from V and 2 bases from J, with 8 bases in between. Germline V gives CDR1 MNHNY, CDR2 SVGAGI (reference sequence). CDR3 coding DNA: TGTGCCAGCAGTTATCCGGGGGGCAATCAGCCCCAGCATTTT. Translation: CASSYPGGNQPQHF.

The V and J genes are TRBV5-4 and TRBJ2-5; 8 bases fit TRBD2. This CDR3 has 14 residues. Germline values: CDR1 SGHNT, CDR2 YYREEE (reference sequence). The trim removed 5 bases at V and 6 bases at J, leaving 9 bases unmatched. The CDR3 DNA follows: TGTGCCAGCAGGGATCATAGCGGGGTGAAGACCCAGTACTTC. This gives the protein CASRDHSGVKTQYF.

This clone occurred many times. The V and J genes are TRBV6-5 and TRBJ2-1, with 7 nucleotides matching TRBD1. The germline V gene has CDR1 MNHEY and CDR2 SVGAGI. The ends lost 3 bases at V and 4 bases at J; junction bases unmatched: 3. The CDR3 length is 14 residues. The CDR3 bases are TGTGCCAGCAGTTATGACAGGGAGTACAATGAGCAGTTCTTC. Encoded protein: CASSYDREYNEQFF.

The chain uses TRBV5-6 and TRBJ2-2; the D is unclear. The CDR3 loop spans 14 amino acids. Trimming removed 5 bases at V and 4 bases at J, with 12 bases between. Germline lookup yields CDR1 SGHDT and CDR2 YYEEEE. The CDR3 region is CASRRLGGTGELFF. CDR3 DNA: TGTGCCAGCAGACGTCTAGGCGGCACCGGGGAGCTGTTTTTT.

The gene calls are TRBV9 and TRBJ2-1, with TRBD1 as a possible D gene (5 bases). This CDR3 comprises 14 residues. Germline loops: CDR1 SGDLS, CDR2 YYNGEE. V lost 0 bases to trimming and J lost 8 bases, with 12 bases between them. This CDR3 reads CASSVGQTRDEQFF. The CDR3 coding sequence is TGTGCCAGCAGCGTAGGGCAGACCAGGGATGAGCAGTTCTTC.

The CDR3 is CASYARPGDEQFF. CDR3 DNA: TGTGCCAGCTATGCGAGGCCGGGAGATGAGCAGTTCTTC. V and J are TRBV6-5 and TRBJ2-1; a possible D gene is TRBD2 (6 bases). Germline CDR1 is MNHEY and CDR2 is SVGAGI. CDR3 size: 13 residues. V shed 8 bases and J shed 8 bases, with 16 bases lying between them.

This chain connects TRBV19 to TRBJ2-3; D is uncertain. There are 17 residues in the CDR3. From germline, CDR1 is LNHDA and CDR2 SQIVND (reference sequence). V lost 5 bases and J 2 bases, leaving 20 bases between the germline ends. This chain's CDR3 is CASSLRPTPEITDTQYF. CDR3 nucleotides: TGTGCCAGTAGTCTGCGGCCGACGCCCGAGATCACAGATACGCAGTATTTT.

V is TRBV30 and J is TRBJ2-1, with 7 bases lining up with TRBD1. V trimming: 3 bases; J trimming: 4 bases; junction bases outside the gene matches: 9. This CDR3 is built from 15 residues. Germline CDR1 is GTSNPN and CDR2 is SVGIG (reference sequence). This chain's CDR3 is CAWRATGVRYNEQFF. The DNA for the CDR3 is TGTGCCTGGAGGGCCACAGGGGTCCGTTACAATGAGCAGTTCTTC.

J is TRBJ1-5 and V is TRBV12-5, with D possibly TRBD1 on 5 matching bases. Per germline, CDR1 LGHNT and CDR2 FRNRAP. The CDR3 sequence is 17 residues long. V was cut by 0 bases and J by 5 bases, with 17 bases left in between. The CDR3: CASGLVREGLADQPQHF. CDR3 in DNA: TGTGCTAGTGGTTTGGTACGTGAGGGACTAGCAGATCAGCCCCAGCATTTT.

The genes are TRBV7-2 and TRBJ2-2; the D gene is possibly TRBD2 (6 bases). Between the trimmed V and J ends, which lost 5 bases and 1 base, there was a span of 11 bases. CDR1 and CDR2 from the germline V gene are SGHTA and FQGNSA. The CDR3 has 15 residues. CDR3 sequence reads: CASSPLTRNTGELFF. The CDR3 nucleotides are TGTGCCAGCAGCCCCCTGACTAGGAACACCGGGGAGCTGTTTTTT.

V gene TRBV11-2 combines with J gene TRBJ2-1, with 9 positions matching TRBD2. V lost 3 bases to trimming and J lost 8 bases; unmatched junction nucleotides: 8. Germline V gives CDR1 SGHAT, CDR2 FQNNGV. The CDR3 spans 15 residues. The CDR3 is CASSLASGRWYEQFF. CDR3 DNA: TGTGCCAGCAGCTTGGCAAGCGGGAGGTGGTATGAGCAGTTCTTC.

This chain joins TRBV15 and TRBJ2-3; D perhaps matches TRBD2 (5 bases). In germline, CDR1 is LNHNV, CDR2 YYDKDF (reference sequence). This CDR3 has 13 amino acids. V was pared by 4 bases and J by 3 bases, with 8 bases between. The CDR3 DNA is TGTGCCACCAGCACCGGGAATACAGATACGCAGTATTTT. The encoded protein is CATSTGNTDTQYF.

The CDR3 DNA is TGTGCCAGCTCACCAGAGGCGGGGGTGCCCCAGCATTTT. Its translation is CASSPEAGVPQHF. The chain uses TRBV18 and TRBJ1-5; weak D call: TRBD1 (5 bases). V dropped 2 bases and J dropped 9 bases, with 11 bases sitting between them. This CDR3 contains 13 residues. Germline V gene lookup returns CDR1 KGHSH and CDR2 LQKENI.

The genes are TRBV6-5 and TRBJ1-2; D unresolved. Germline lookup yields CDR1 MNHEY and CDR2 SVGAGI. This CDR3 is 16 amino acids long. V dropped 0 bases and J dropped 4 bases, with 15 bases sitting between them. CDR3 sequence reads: CASSYSTGPGFYGYTF. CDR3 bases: TGTGCCAGCAGTTACTCGACGGGTCCGGGATTCTATGGCTACACCTTC.